This T cell receptor (beta chain) was recorded in a study of blood T cell repertoires in COVID-19 (dated by TCRdb to between 2020 and 2021). The study in broad terms: Samples from collaborators originated in the United States, Italy and Spain and spanned both the acute and convalescent phases of COVID-19. The samples were drawn from the first 160 participants of the ongoing ImmuneRACE study and from 1,254 subjects provided by 6 global collaborators. Where available, HLA class I and class II types were taken from metadata supplied by the sample provider and were not determined by assay-based typing. Nearly every sample came with metadata listing a de-identified subject ID, COVID-19 status, age in years and sex. The dataset comprised deeply sampled blood TCRbeta repertoires from subjects exposed to, actively infected with, or recovered from COVID-19. The repertoires were released in a freely available public database intended as a resource for research on the immune response to SARS-CoV-2. The prospective study material was composed of cDNA or gDNA derived from T cells, B-cell-depleted T cells, or PBMCs. The study at large found these results: The quantity of clinical and demographic metadata differed by source and by participant and was supplied without curation.

A note on this clone: Its recognized antigen is unknown. It has no much larger one-base neighbor in the sample; base qualities were not kept.

V is reduced by 1 base and J by 8 bases, leaving a spacing of 13 bases between them. Looking up the germline V gene yields CDR1 SGHDT and CDR2 YYEEEE. The CDR3 numbers 14 residues from cysteine through phenylalanine. The DNA shown is the 42-base CDR3, in frame from base 1. Enrolling through a virtual design, the prospective study's participants ranged in age from roughly 18 to 100 years and lived across around 25 United States geographic areas. In the prospective study, cohorts were assigned on the basis of participant-reported clinical history obtained from a screening survey and a study questionnaire. Recovered participants in ImmuneRACE Cohort 3 were defined by two consecutive negative NP/OP PCR tests, clearance by a healthcare professional, or resolution of symptoms. Each participant in the prospective study had whole blood, serum and a nasopharyngeal or oropharyngeal swab collected by mobile phlebotomists. Over an approximately 2-month period, participants in the prospective study had the option of providing additional blood draws and questionnaires. Blood samples from the prospective study were shipped frozen or at room temperature prior to DNA extraction.

TCRbeta CDR3 regions were amplified from genomic DNA by means of the immunoSEQ Assay, a bias-controlled multiplex PCR. The paper's processing steps were these. The number of nucleated cells in each sample was estimated from the amplification of reference gene primers within the assay. To quantify the absolute abundance of each unique TCRbeta CDR3 rearrangement, sequence reads were collapsed and filtered. For each sample, productive Simpson clonality was calculated as the square root of Simpson's diversity index over productive rearrangements. Drawn from immuneACCESS, this table holds only the in-frame rearrangements with V and J called that TCRdb kept. Clones are partly lost; checked studies trace under half to an unresolved V gene and leave the rest unexplained. The V and J calls and the clone size are those of that table, but D and trimming were determined from the DNA. The sample contains fewer than 300,000 clones, around nine tenths of them found a single time. Approximately 9% of the sample is in the top ten clones.

This TCR came from a man in his forties who had recovered from COVID-19. Recombination joined TRBV5-6 with TRBJ1-5; too little of a D gene remains to name it. Source material: PBMCs or T cells enriched from blood (not recorded which). The CDR3 is CASSLLWAGEPQHF. The DNA is as follows: TGTGCCAGCAGCTTGTTGTGGGCGGGTGAGCCCCAGCATTTT.